These 8 T cell receptor beta chains were sequenced from one sample in a study of control samples from healthy donors and cancer patients. Sequencing was performed with immunoSEQ multiplex PCR; in TCRdb, only in-frame clones are kept and a portion is missing. The sample lists 100,000 or so clones, roughly 90% occurring once. Sequencing input: blood. The receptors were sampled from a woman aged 25 to 39 in good health.

This chain joins TRBV29-1 and TRBJ1-1; D not resolved. This CDR3 comprises 12 residues. Looked up from germline, CDR1 is SQVTM and CDR2 is ANQGSEA. Trimming took off 2 bases at V and 8 bases at J, with 12 bases between the two ends. In DNA form, the CDR3 reads TGCAGCGTTGAAATCCAGCAGCTCGAAGCTTTCTTT. It translates to CSVEIQQLEAFF. Full variable domain (outside the CDR3, taken from reference TRBV29-1 and TRBJ1-1): SAVISQKPSRDICQRGTSLTIQCQVDSQVTMMFWYRQQPGQSLTLIATANQGSEATYESGFVIDKFPISRPNLTFSTLTVSNMSPEDSSIYLCSVEIQQLEAFFGQGTRLTVV.

V and J are TRBV30 and TRBJ1-3; the D is unclear. The CDR3 consists of 14 residues. Germline V lookup: CDR1 GTSNPN, CDR2 SVGIG (reference sequence). V dropped 0 bases and J dropped 0 bases, with 6 bases sitting between them. The CDR3: CAWSVSTSGNTIYF. CDR3 in DNA: TGTGCCTGGAGTGTATCCACCTCTGGAAACACCATATATTTT.

This rearrangement joins TRBV28 to TRBJ1-2, with D possibly being TRBD1 (5 bases). The V end lost 6 bases, the J end lost 0 bases, and 14 bases lay between the germline ends. The CDR3 contains 15 residues. The germline CDR1 and CDR2 sequences are MDHEN and SYDVKM. The CDR3 coding sequence is TGTGCCAGCAGGGAACCCCAGGGAGCTAACTATGGCTACACCTTC. It translates to CASREPQGANYGYTF.

The chain's CDR3 is CASSPYSGRAYEQYF. The CDR3 nucleotides are TGTGCCAGCAGCCCCTACAGCGGGAGGGCTTACGAGCAGTACTTC. V usage is TRBV7-9 and J usage is TRBJ2-7, with TRBD2 matching 10 bases. The V gene end was trimmed by 5 bases and the J gene end by 4 bases; junction bases not matched to a gene: 8. CDR1 and CDR2 (germline): SEHNR, FQNEAQ (reference sequence). This CDR3 has 15 amino acids.

V gene TRBV12-5 combines with J gene TRBJ2-1, with a possible D match to TRBD2 (6 bases). The CDR3 length is 14 residues. V shed 6 bases and J shed 4 bases, with 13 bases lying between them. Germline V lookup: CDR1 LGHNT, CDR2 FRNRAP. The CDR3 is CASGRGGDYNEQFF. CDR3 DNA: TGTGCTAGTGGGCGAGGCGGGGATTACAATGAGCAGTTCTTC.

This chain links TRBV18 with TRBJ1-5, with 7 positions matching TRBD1. Trimming removed 5 bases from V and 5 bases from J; junction bases left unmatched: 3. The CDR3 sequence is 13 residues long. Germline V CDR1 and CDR2: KGHSH, LQKENI. The CDR3 coding sequence is TGTGCCAGCTCATACGACAGGGATCAGCCCCAGCATTTT. This encodes CASSYDRDQPQHF. Based on the CDR3 plus reference TRBV18 and TRBJ1-5, the full variable domain is NAGVMQNPRHLVRRRGQEARLRCSPMKGHSHVYWYRQLPEEGLKFMVYLQKENIIDESGMPKERFSAEFPKEGPSILRIQQVVRGDSAAYFCASSYDRDQPQHFGDGTRLSIL.

This chain joins TRBV6-5 and TRBJ2-1; D gene unclear. The V end was cut by 6 bases, the J end by 3 bases, with 3 bases between. The CDR3 sequence is 11 residues long. Germline V gives CDR1 MNHEY, CDR2 SVGAGI. The CDR3 region is CASRDYNEQFF. DNA of the CDR3: TGTGCCAGCAGAGACTACAATGAGCAGTTCTTC.

J is TRBJ2-5 and V is TRBV6-2 or TRBV6-3; no firm D call. V was trimmed by 6 bases and J by 2 bases, leaving 4 bases between them. The CDR3 runs 11 residues. Germline V CDR1 and CDR2: MNHEY, SVGEGT. For the CDR3, the DNA is TGTGCCAGCAGCCGACAAGAGACCCAGTACTTC. It translates to CASSRQETQYF.